Each of the 20 T cell receptor beta chains below was sequenced from the same sample in a study of technical replicates of blood from a few donors. Clones were read by immunoSEQ multiplex PCR, and TCRdb kept only the in-frame ones, dropping some. The repertoire consists of around 56,000 clones, with roughly 96% occurring once and the leading ten covering 3% to 3.5%. The material sequenced was PBMCs. The receptor source for this set is a human donor in good health. Some clones in this sample may be carry-over from other donors' samples.

This chain joins TRBV10-3 and TRBJ2-2, with TRBD2 matching 10 bases. CDR1 ENHRY and CDR2 SYGVKD come from the germline V gene. The CDR3 runs 18 residues. The junction had 13 bases not matched to a gene; V was cut back by 2 bases and J by 7 bases. The CDR3 nucleotides read TGTGCCATCAGTGAGGCCCCTAGCGGGAGTGGGGCTAGCGGGGAGCTGTTTTTT. As protein: CAISEAPSGSGASGELFF.

The chain joins TRBV10-2 to TRBJ2-7, with 11 bases lining up with TRBD1. This CDR3 region has 14 residues. From germline, CDR1 is WSHSY and CDR2 SAAADI. Trimming cost V 6 bases and J 1 base; bases outside gene matches: 2. The CDR3 nucleotides read TGCGCCAGCAGCCGGGACAGGGGGTCCTACGAGCAGTACTTC. Amino acids: CASSRDRGSYEQYF.

The chain employs TRBV5-6 and TRBJ2-7; D is ambiguous. The CDR3 sequence is 14 residues long. The V end was cut by 3 bases, the J end by 1 base, with 11 bases between. The germline CDR1 and CDR2 sequences are SGHDT and YYEEEE. The CDR3 bases are TGTGCCAGCAGCTCTGACGGGTGGTCCTACGAGCAGTACTTC. It codes for CASSSDGWSYEQYF.

The chain joins TRBV5-1 to TRBJ1-4; 8 bases are a match to TRBD1. This CDR3 region has 15 residues. V dropped 0 bases and J dropped 5; count of bases not matched to a gene: 3. Germline CDR1 reads SGHRS; CDR2 reads YFSETQ. CDR3 amino acids: CASSLVQGANEKLFF. The CDR3 nucleotides are TGCGCCAGCAGCTTGGTTCAGGGGGCAAATGAAAAACTGTTTTTT.

This chain joins TRBV30 and TRBJ2-3; D remains unclear. Trimming shortened V by 2 bases and J by 2 bases, and 14 bases separated the two germline ends. Germline V CDR1 and CDR2: GTSNPN, SVGIG (reference sequence). The CDR3 is 15 residues long. The CDR3: CAWSTYTANTDTQYF. CDR3 nucleotide sequence: TGTGCCTGGAGTACGTATACAGCCAACACAGATACGCAGTATTTT.

This clone was detected only once. J is TRBJ2-7 and V is TRBV7-8; the D is unclear. Germline loops: CDR1 SGHVS, CDR2 FQNEAQ. V was cut by 5 bases and J by 4 bases, with 6 bases left in between. The CDR3 is 11 residues long. CDR3 sequence: CASSVNYEQYF. CDR3 sequence (DNA): TGTGCCAGCAGCGTCAATTACGAGCAGTACTTC.

The chain employs TRBV5-6 and TRBJ1-6; 7 nucleotides match TRBD1. The CDR3 spans 16 residues. J gave up 7 bases and V 4 bases, and 11 bases lay outside the gene matches. Looked up from germline, CDR1 is SGHDT and CDR2 is YYEEEE. CDR3 sequence (DNA): TGTGCCAGCAGCAGGGGGCGGGGGGCTCAAAATTCACCCCTCCACTTT. Translating it yields CASSRGRGAQNSPLHF.

The chain recombines TRBV11-2 with TRBJ2-5; possibly TRBD1 for D (6 bases). With 4 bases removed from V and 5 bases from J, the gap between germline ends came to 17 bases. The CDR3 is 15 residues long. Germline CDR1 reads SGHAT; CDR2 reads FQNNGV. The chain's CDR3 is CASSYGTLSRETQYF. CDR3 bases: TGTGCCAGCAGCTACGGGACACTTAGTAGGGAGACCCAGTACTTC.

V gene TRBV4-3 combines with J gene TRBJ2-2; TRBD1 is a possible D gene (6 bases). V lost 3 bases and J 5 bases, leaving 10 bases between the germline ends. Germline values: CDR1 LGHNA, CDR2 YSLEER. This CDR3 has 14 amino acids. The DNA of the CDR3 is TGCGCCAGCAGCCACCAAAGGGGGACCGGGGAGCTGTTTTTT. Translation: CASSHQRGTGELFF.

This clone was found once. V and J are TRBV2 and TRBJ1-1; D gene unclear. Trimming left V 8 bases short and J 4 bases short, with 17 bases between. The CDR3 has 14 residues. Germline-derived CDR1 and CDR2 are SNHLY and FYNNEI. The CDR3 sequence: CASAAGDVGTEAFF. In DNA, the CDR3 is TGTGCCAGCGCCGCGGGTGATGTTGGCACTGAAGCTTTCTTT.

The V call is TRBV29-1, the J call TRBJ1-1, with D possibly matching TRBD1 (6 bases). Per the germline V gene, CDR1 is SQVTM and CDR2 is ANQGSEA. V was pared by 6 bases and J by 8 bases, with 16 bases between. The CDR3 is made up of 12 amino acids. The CDR3 DNA reads TGCAGCGTAGACATCGGACAGACAGAAGCTTTCTTT. Its protein is CSVDIGQTEAFF.

This chain joins TRBV9 and TRBJ1-6; 9 nucleotides align to TRBD1. The CDR3 has 14 amino acids. Germline V lookup: CDR1 SGDLS, CDR2 YYNGEE. V shed 4 bases, J shed 13 bases, and the junction held 9 bases outside the gene matches. DNA of the CDR3: TGTGCCAGCAGCACTCGGACAGGGGCCCACCCCCTCCACTTT. This sequence encodes CASSTRTGAHPLHF.

This chain joins TRBV27 and TRBJ1-2; D gene uncertain. Germline loops: CDR1 MNHEY, CDR2 SMNVEV (reference sequence). V dropped 5 bases and J dropped 5 bases, with 18 bases sitting between them. The CDR3 spans 15 residues. CDR3 DNA sequence: TGTGCCAGCAGTCCCTTACTCGGAGGAACGTATGGCTACACCTTC. Protein product: CASSPLLGGTYGYTF.

This chain links TRBV10-2 with TRBJ2-7; D perhaps matches TRBD2 (6 bases). Between the trimmed V and J ends, which lost 3 bases and 5 bases, there was a span of 17 bases. The CDR3 runs to 15 residues. Germline loops: CDR1 WSHSY, CDR2 SAAADI. For the CDR3, the DNA is TGCGCCAGCAGTGACCTCGGGGGATACTACGACGAGCAGTACTTC. Residues: CASSDLGGYYDEQYF.

The chain employs TRBV2 and TRBJ2-3; TRBD2 is a possible D gene (7 bases). Germline V gene sequence: CDR1 SNHLY, CDR2 FYNNEI. The V end lost 10 bases, the J end lost 0 bases, and 17 bases lay between the germline ends. This CDR3 region has 15 residues. The DNA for the CDR3 is TGTGCCATAGGGGGGGGCCGATCTAGCACAGATACGCAGTATTTT. Protein product: CAIGGGRSSTDTQYF.

This chain connects TRBV27 to TRBJ2-7, with 8 bases identical to TRBD2. This CDR3 contains 14 residues. Losses at the gene ends were 4 bases for V and 2 bases for J; bases not matched to a gene: 4. The germline V gene has CDR1 MNHEY and CDR2 SMNVEV (reference sequence). Here the CDR3 reads CASSSRGGPYEQYF. DNA for the CDR3: TGTGCCAGCAGTTCCCGGGGGGGCCCCTACGAGCAGTACTTC.

This clone was seen just once. The V and J genes are TRBV30 and TRBJ1-1; TRBD1 aligns across 8 bases. J lost 5 bases, V lost 1 base, and 6 bases had no gene match. The CDR3 has 14 amino acids. Germline-derived CDR1 and CDR2 are GTSNPN and SVGIG (reference sequence). The CDR3 bases are TGTGCCTGGAGTGCGCAGGGGGCCGGGACTGAAGCTTTCTTT. Its protein product is CAWSAQGAGTEAFF.

The chain combines TRBV4-3 with TRBJ1-2; a weak D match, TRBD1 (5 bases). CDR1 is LGHNA, CDR2 YSLEER, per germline. V was shortened by 0 bases and J by 4 bases, with 15 bases between the two germline ends. This CDR3 spans 16 amino acids. The CDR3 loop is CASSQDYRGGAYGYTF. In nucleotides, the CDR3 is TGCGCCAGCAGCCAAGATTATCGAGGAGGGGCCTATGGCTACACCTTC.

The chain links TRBV4-2 to TRBJ1-2, with 7 nucleotides matching TRBD1. CDR1 and CDR2 (germline): LGHNA, YNFKEQ. The J segment lost 5 bases and the V segment lost 4 bases, leaving 10 bases of the junction unmatched. CDR3 size: 15 residues. CDR3 residues: CASSRTRDSGYGYTF. CDR3 DNA: TGTGCCAGCAGCCGAACTAGGGACAGTGGGTATGGCTACACCTTC.

The gene calls are TRBV7-6 and TRBJ2-3; 16 positions agree with TRBD2. Trimming at V came to 5 bases and at J to 0 bases, leaving 8 bases not matched to a gene. This CDR3 region has 19 residues. In germline, CDR1 is SGHVS, CDR2 FNYEAQ. The CDR3 region is CASSRGTSGGVGSTDTQYF. The CDR3 bases are TGTGCCAGCAGCCGAGGGACTAGCGGGGGGGTAGGTAGCACAGATACGCAGTATTTT.